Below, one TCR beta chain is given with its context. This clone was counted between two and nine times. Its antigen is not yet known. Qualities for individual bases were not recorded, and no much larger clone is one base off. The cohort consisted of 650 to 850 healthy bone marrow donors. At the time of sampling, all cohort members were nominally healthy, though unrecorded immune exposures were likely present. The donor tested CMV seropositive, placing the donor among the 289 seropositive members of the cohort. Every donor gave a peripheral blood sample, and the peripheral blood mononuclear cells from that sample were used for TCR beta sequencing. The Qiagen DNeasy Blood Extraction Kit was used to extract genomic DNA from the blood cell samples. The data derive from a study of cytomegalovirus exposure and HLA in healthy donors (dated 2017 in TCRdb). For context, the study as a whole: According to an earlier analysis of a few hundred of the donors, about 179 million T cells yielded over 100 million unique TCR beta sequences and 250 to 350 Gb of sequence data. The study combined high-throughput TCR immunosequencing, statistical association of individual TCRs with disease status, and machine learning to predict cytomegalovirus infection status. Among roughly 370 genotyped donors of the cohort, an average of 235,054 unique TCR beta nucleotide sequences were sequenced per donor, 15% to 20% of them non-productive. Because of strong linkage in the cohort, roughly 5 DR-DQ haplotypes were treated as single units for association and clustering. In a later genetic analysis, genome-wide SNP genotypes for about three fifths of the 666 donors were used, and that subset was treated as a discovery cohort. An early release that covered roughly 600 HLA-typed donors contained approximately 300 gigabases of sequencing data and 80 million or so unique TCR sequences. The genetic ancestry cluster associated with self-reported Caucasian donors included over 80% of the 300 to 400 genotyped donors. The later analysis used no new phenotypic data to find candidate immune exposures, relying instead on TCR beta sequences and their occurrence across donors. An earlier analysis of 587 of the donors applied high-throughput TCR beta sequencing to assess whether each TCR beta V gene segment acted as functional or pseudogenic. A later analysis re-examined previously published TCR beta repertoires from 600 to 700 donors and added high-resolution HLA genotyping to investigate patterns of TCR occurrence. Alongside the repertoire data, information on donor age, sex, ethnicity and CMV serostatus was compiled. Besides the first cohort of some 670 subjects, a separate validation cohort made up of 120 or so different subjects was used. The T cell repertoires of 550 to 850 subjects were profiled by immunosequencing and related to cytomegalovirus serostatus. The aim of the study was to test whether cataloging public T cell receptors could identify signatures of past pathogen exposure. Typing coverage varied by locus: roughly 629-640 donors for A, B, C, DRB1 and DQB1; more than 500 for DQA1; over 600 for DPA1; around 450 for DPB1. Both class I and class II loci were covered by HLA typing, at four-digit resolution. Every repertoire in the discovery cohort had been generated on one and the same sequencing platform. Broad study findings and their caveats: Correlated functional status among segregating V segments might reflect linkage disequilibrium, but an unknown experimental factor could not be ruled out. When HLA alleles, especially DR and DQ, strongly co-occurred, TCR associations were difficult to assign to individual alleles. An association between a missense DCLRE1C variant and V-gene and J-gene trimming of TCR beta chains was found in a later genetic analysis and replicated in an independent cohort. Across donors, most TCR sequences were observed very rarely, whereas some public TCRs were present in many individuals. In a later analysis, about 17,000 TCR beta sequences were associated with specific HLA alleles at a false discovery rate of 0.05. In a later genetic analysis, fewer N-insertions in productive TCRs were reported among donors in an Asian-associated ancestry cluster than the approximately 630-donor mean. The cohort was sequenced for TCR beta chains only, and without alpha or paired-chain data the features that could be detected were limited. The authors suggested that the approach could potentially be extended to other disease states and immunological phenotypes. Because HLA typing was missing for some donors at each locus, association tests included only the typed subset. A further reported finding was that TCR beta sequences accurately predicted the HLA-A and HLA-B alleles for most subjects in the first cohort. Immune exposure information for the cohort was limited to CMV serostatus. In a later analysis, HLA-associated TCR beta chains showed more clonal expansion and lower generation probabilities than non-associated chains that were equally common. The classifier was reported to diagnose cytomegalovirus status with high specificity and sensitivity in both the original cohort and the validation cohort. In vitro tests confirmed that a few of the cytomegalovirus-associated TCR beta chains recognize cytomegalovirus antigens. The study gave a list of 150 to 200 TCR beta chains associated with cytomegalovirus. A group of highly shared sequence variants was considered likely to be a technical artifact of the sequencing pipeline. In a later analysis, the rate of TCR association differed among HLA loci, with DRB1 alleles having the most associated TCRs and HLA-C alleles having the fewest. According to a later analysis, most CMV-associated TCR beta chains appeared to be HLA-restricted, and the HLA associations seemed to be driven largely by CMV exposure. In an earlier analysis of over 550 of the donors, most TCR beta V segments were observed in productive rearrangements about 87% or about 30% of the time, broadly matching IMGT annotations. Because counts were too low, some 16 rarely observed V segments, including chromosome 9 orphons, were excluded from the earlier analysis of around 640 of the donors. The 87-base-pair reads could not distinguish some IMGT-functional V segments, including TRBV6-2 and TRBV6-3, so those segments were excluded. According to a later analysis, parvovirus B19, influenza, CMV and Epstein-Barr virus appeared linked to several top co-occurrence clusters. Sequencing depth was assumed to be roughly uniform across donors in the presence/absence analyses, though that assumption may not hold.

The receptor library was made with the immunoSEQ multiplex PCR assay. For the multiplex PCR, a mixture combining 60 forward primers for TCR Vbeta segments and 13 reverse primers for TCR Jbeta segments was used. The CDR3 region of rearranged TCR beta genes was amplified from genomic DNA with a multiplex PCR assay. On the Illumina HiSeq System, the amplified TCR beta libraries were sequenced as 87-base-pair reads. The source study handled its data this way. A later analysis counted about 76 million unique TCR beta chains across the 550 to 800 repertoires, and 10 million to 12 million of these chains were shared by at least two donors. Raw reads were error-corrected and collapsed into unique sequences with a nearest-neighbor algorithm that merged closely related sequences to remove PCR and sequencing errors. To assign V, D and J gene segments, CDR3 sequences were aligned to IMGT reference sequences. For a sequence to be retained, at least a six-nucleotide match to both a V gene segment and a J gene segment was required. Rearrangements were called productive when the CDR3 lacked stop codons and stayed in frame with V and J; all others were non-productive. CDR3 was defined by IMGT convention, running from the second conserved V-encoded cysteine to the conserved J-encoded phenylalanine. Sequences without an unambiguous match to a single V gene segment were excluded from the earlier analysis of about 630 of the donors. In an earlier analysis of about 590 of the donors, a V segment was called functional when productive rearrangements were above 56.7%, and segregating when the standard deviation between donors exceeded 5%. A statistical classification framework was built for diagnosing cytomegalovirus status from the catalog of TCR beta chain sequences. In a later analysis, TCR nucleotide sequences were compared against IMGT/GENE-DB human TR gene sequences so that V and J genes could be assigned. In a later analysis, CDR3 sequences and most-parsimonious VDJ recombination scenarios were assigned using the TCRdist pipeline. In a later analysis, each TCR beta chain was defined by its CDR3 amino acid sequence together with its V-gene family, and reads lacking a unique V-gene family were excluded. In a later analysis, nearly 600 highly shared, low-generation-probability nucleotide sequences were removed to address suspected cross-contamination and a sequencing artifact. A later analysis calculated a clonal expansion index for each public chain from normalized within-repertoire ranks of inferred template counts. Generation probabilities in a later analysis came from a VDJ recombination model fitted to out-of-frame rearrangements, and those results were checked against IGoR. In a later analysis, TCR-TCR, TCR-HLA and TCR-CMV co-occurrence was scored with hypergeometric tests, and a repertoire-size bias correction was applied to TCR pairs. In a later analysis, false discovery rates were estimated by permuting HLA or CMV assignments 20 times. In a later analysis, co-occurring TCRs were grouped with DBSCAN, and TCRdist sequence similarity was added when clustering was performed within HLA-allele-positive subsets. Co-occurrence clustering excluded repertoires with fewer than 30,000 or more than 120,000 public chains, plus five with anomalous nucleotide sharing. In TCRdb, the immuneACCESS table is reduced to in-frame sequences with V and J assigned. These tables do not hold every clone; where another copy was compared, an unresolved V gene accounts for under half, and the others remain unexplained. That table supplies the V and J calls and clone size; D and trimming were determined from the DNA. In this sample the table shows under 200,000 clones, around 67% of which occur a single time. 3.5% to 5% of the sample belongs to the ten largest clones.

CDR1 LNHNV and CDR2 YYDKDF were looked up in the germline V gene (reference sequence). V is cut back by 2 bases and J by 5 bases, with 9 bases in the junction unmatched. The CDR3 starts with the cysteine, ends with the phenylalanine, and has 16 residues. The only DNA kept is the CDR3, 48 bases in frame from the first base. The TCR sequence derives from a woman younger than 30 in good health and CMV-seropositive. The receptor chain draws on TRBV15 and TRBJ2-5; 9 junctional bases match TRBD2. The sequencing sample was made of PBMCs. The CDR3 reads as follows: CATSRKRGEEGETQYF. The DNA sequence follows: TGTGCCACCAGCAGAAAGCGGGGGGAGGAAGGGGAGACCCAGTACTTC.